Following are 19 T cell receptor beta chains from one sample sequenced in a study of blood T cells in healthy people across ages. Sample-barcoded 5' priming and a J-beta primer mix drove a second PCR of about 6 to 11 cycles. One entry per CDR3 protein, called by TCRdb with MiXCR from the 5' RACE reads. Altogether roughly 900,000 distinct CDR3 sequences are present, roughly 52% being singletons, with the ten largest covering around an eighth. The specimen was blood. These receptor sequences come from a man younger than 40 in good health.

The chain employs TRBV11-2 and TRBJ1-2, with a possible D match to TRBD1 (5 bases). This CDR3 region has 14 residues. The V and J ends lost 6 bases and 3 bases respectively, with 14 bases between them. Per the germline V gene, CDR1 is SGHAT and CDR2 is FQNNGV. The CDR3 reads CASSVGTDHYGYTF. The CDR3, as DNA: TGTGCCAGCAGTGTAGGGACGGACCACTATGGCTACACCTTC.

This clonotype has only one observation. The V gene is TRBV2, the J gene TRBJ2-3, with D uncertain. Trimming removed 4 bases from V and 2 bases from J, with 7 bases in between. Germline CDR1 and CDR2: SNHLY and FYNNEI. This CDR3 contains 13 residues. The CDR3: CASSGPPTDTQYF. The CDR3 DNA reads as TGTGCCAGCAGTGGGCCGCCCACAGATACGCAGTATTTT.

The chain employs TRBV4-3 and TRBJ2-3, with a possible D match to TRBD2 (5 bases). V lost 1 base and J 4 bases, leaving 12 bases between the germline ends. From germline, CDR1 is LGHNA and CDR2 YSLEER. The CDR3 consists of 15 residues. The CDR3 coding sequence is TGCGCCAGCAGCCAAGCCGGAGGTCCCGCAGATACGCAGTATTTT. This translates into CASSQAGGPADTQYF.

About this clonotype itself: One end of the junction does not line up with germline, which may come from a read error. This chain connects TRBV9 to TRBJ2-3, with D possibly TRBD1 on 6 matching bases. CDR3 size: 15 residues. Germline V gene sequence: CDR1 SGDLS, CDR2 YYNGEE. CDR3 residues: CASGPGHSRTDTRYF. The CDR3, as DNA: TGTGCCAGCGGCCCGGGACATTCTCGCACAGATACGCGGTATTTT.

On this clonotype: One junction end does not reproduce the germline sequence, and a read error may be involved. The chain has TRBV5-1 and TRBJ2-4; D uncertain. Germline V lookup: CDR1 SGHRS, CDR2 YFSETQ. The CDR3 is 14 residues long. CDR3 DNA sequence: TGCGCCGGCAGCGTAGTCGGCGGAAACAACGGGCAGTACTTC. This gives the protein CAGSVVGGNNGQYF.

This clonotype was recorded a few times. The chain has TRBV6-5 and TRBJ2-7; D gene unclear. V lost 3 bases, J lost 0 bases, and 9 bases lay in between. The CDR3 consists of 14 residues. The germline CDR1 and CDR2 sequences are MNHEY and SVGAGI. This CDR3 is CASSYRRSSYEQYF. CDR3 nucleotides: TGTGCCAGCAGTTATCGGCGGAGCTCCTACGAGCAGTACTTC.

In this sample, this clonotype turned up once. The chain has TRBV20-1 and TRBJ2-3, with TRBD2 matching over 11 bases. The V and J ends lost 0 bases and 3 bases, in that order; junction bases with no gene match: 5. The CDR3 contains 16 residues. CDR1 is DFQATT, CDR2 SNEGSKA, per germline (reference sequence). In DNA, the CDR3 is TGCAGTGCTAGAGACCCTAGCGGGGGGTGGACAGATACGCAGTATTTT. Translation gives CSARDPSGGWTDTQYF.

Only a few counts were recorded for this clonotype. The V gene is TRBV6-6, the J gene TRBJ2-3, with D perhaps assigned TRBD1 or TRBD2 (5 bases each). This CDR3 is 14 amino acids long. V was cut by 0 bases and J by 4 bases, with 8 bases left in between. CDR1 MNHNY and CDR2 SVGAGI come from the germline V gene (reference sequence). CDR3 sequence: CASSYSMGADTQYF. CDR3 in DNA: TGTGCCAGCAGTTACTCGATGGGGGCAGATACGCAGTATTTT.

This rearrangement joins TRBV7-2 to TRBJ1-5, with D unresolved. With 1 base removed from V and 7 bases from J, the gap between germline ends came to 11 bases. Per germline, CDR1 SGHTA and CDR2 FQGNSA. This CDR3 has 14 residues. CDR3 protein: CASSLVFISQPQHF. The CDR3 DNA follows: TGTGCCAGCAGCTTAGTCTTTATCAGCCAGCCCCAGCATTTT. The full variable domain, completed using reference TRBV7-2 and TRBJ1-5, is GAGVSQSPSNKVTEKGKDVELRCDPISGHTALYWYRQSLGQGLEFLIYFQGNSAPDKSGLPSDRFSAERTGGSVSTLTIQRTQQEDSAVYLCASSLVFISQPQHFGDGTRLSIL.

Written as DNA, the CDR3 is TGTGCCAGCAGCTTGGATCCAACTCTGGGCGAAAAACTGTTTTTT. Protein sequence: CASSLDPTLGEKLFF. The chain employs TRBV5-5 and TRBJ1-4; the D is unclear. V was cut by 0 bases and J by 8 bases, with 14 bases left in between. Germline CDR1 is SGHKS and CDR2 is YYEKEE (reference sequence). The CDR3 covers 15 residues.

The chain carries TRBV29-1 and TRBJ2-7, with 11 nucleotides matching TRBD1. V shed 2 bases, J shed 6 bases, and the junction held 9 bases outside the gene matches. The CDR3 covers 15 residues. CDR1 and CDR2 (germline): SQVTM, ANQGSEA. The CDR3 sequence is CSVETSGQGAREQYF. The CDR3 DNA reads as TGCAGCGTTGAAACCTCCGGACAGGGGGCCCGCGAGCAGTACTTC.

This chain connects TRBV6-1 to TRBJ1-1, with a tentative D call TRBD1 (5 bases). Germline CDR1 and CDR2: MNHNS and SASEGT. The V and J ends lost 1 base and 1 base respectively, with 13 bases between them. This CDR3 has 16 amino acids. The CDR3 sequence: CASSEVLGQGNTEAFF. CDR3 bases: TGTGCCAGCAGTGAAGTTTTAGGGCAGGGGAACACTGAAGCTTTCTTT.

There are a few counts of this clonotype. The rearrangement joins TRBV6-2 or TRBV6-3 to TRBJ2-1; 10 bases map to TRBD2. CDR3 length equals 13 residues. V lost 7 bases, J lost 14 bases, and 11 bases stayed unmatched. The germline gives CDR1 MNHEY, CDR2 SVGEGT. In DNA form, the CDR3 reads TGTGCCAGCACCTCGCCCCTCCTAGCGGGAGAGTTCTTC. This translates into CASTSPLLAGEFF.

This clonotype was recorded a few times. This chain joins TRBV5-1 and TRBJ2-1; unclear D gene. The CDR3 totals 12 residues. Germline lookup yields CDR1 SGHRS and CDR2 YFSETQ. Trimming took 1 base from V and 9 from J, leaving 8 bases between them. In DNA form, the CDR3 reads TGCGCCAGCAGCTTGCCGGACCTTGAGCAGTTCTTC. This translates into CASSLPDLEQFF.

The chain combines TRBV5-6 with TRBJ2-5, with D perhaps matching TRBD1 (6 bases). The V end was cut by 2 bases, the J end by 1 base, with 9 bases between. The CDR3 runs to 14 residues. Germline V lookup: CDR1 SGHDT, CDR2 YYEEEE. CDR3: CASSFPDSQETQYF. The CDR3 DNA reads as TGTGCCAGCAGCTTCCCGGACAGCCAAGAGACCCAGTACTTC.

The chain couples TRBV12-3 or TRBV12-4 to TRBJ2-5, with TRBD1 as a possible D gene (6 bases). Trimming removed 3 bases from V and 11 bases from J, with 22 bases in between. The length of the CDR3 is 15 residues. CDR3 in amino acids: CASSLTTGGYNEQYF. CDR3 nucleotide sequence: TGTGCCAGCAGTTTGACTACTGGGGGCTACAATGAGCAGTACTTC.

The chain is built from TRBV7-2 and TRBJ2-7; 8 bases agree with TRBD2. CDR3 length: 14 residues. Per the germline V gene, CDR1 is SGHTA and CDR2 is FQGNSA. J was trimmed by 9 bases and V by 4 bases; bases with no gene match: 11. CDR3 bases: TGTGCCAGCAGCTCGGAGGGACTAGTGCTTCGGCAGTACTTC. Its translation is CASSSEGLVLRQYF.

The chain couples TRBV6-4 to TRBJ2-1; 7 bases map to TRBD1. Per the germline V gene, CDR1 is MRHNA and CDR2 is SNTAGT. This CDR3 has 16 residues. The ends lost 2 bases at V and 5 bases at J; junction bases unmatched: 9. The CDR3 DNA sequence: TGTGCCAGCAGTGACAGGGACAGCTTCTTCCACAATGAGCAGTTCTTC. Its translation: CASSDRDSFFHNEQFF.

The chain couples TRBV11-1 to TRBJ2-7; D remains ambiguous. V lost 3 bases and J 3 bases, leaving 15 bases between the germline ends. There are 15 residues in the CDR3. Germline assignment: CDR1 SGHAT and CDR2 FQDESV (reference sequence). CDR3 DNA sequence: TGTGCCAGCAGCTTGCGCTGGGCAGCCCTCTACGAGCAGTACTTC. Encoded protein: CASSLRWAALYEQYF.